The clone carrying this T cell receptor beta chain has just a few counts. This sample is part of a study of T cells in Graves' hyperthyroidism and ophthalmopathy. RNA transcripts served as the template for amplifying TCR beta CDR3 regions. In the first-round RT-PCR of the TCR CDR3, the HTBI primer set was used. MiXCR, run by TCRdb on the multiplex PCR reads, gives a single entry per CDR3 protein. The table includes roughly 740,000 distinct CDR3 sequences, approximately 16% detected once. CDR1 is SGHRS, CDR2 YFSETQ, per germline. Trimming at V came to 4 bases and at J to 4 bases, leaving 5 bases not matched to a gene. The CDR3 is made up of 14 amino acids.

The gene calls are TRBV5-1 and TRBJ1-2, with 9 bases identical to TRBD1. The clonotype was recovered from a man aged 18 to 30 with Graves' hyperthyroidism. Input material: blood. CDR3 sequence: CASSRTGAVYGYTF. Written as DNA, the CDR3 is TGCGCCAGCAGCAGGACAGGGGCGGTCTATGGCTACACCTTC.